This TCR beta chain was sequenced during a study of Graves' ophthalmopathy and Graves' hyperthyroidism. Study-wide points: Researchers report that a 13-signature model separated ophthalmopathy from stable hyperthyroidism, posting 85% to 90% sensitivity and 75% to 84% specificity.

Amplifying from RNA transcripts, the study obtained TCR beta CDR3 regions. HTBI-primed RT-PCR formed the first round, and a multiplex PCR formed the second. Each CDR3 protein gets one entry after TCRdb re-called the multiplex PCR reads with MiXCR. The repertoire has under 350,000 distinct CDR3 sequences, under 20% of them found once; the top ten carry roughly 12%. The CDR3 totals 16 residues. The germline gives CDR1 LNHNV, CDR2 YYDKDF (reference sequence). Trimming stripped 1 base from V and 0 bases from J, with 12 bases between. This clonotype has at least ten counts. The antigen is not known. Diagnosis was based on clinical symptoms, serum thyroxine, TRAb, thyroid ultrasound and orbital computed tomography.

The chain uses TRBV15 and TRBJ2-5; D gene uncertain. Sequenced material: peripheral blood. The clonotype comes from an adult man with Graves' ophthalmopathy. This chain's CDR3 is CATSRVGGAYQETQYF. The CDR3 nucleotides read TGTGCCACCAGCAGAGTAGGCGGAGCGTACCAAGAGACCCAGTACTTC.